Following are 24 T cell receptor beta chains from one sample sequenced in a study of siplizumab effects on memory and regulatory T cells. The table came from immunoSEQ multiplex PCR; TCRdb's copy has only in-frame clones and leaves some out. There are approximately 70,000 clones in the sample; about 90% occur only once, and approximately 31% lies in the top ten. The sample comprised CD8+ T cells sorted from blood. These receptors originate from a human donor in good health.

The rearrangement links TRBV5-6 to TRBJ1-2, with a possible D match to TRBD1 (5 bases). Germline CDR1 and CDR2: SGHDT and YYEEEE. V was cut by 2 bases and J by 4 bases, with 12 bases left in between. The CDR3 has 14 amino acids. CDR3 DNA: TGTGCCAGCAGCTTTAGCAGGGTATCCTATGGCTACACCTTC. Translation: CASSFSRVSYGYTF.

The CDR3 spells CASSDEAYNEQFF. CDR3 sequence (DNA): TGTGCCAGCAGCGACGAGGCGTACAATGAGCAGTTCTTC. The rearrangement joins TRBV6-5 to TRBJ2-1, with no clear D. V lost 6 bases, J lost 4 bases, and 10 bases lay in between. This CDR3 contains 13 residues. Germline values: CDR1 MNHEY, CDR2 SVGAGI.

V gene TRBV6-6 combines with J gene TRBJ1-2; 9 bases match TRBD1. Germline values: CDR1 MNHNY, CDR2 SVGAGI (reference sequence). The CDR3 spans 15 residues. V dropped 4 bases and J dropped 6; count of bases not matched to a gene: 9. The CDR3 sequence is CASSFSDRGTDGYTF. The CDR3 nucleotides are TGTGCCAGCAGTTTTTCAGACAGGGGGACGGATGGCTACACCTTC.

This clone occurred once. The rearrangement uses TRBV27 and TRBJ2-1; no clear D. This CDR3 spans 14 amino acids. Germline V CDR1 and CDR2: MNHEY, SMNVEV (reference sequence). With 4 bases removed from V and 0 bases from J, the gap between germline ends came to 7 bases. This CDR3 is CASSSGYSYNEQFF. Written as DNA, the CDR3 is TGTGCCAGCAGTTCTGGGTACTCCTACAATGAGCAGTTCTTC.

The chain uses TRBV7-3 and TRBJ1-1; D unresolved. The CDR3 totals 15 residues. V was shortened by 5 bases and J by 7 bases, with 20 bases between the two germline ends. In germline, CDR1 is SGHTA, CDR2 FQGTGA. The CDR3 spells CASSDPLRARGEAFF. For the CDR3, the DNA is TGTGCCAGCAGCGACCCTCTCCGGGCTCGGGGTGAAGCTTTCTTT.

The genes are TRBV7-9 and TRBJ2-7, with 9 positions matching TRBD1. The CDR3 consists of 13 residues. V lost 5 bases, J lost 6 bases, and 5 bases stayed unmatched. The V gene's germline CDR1 is SEHNR and CDR2 FQNEAQ (reference sequence). The CDR3 nucleotides read TGTGCCAGCAGCGAGAGGGACAGGGTCGAGCAGTACTTC. Protein: CASSERDRVEQYF.

This chain links TRBV6-1 with TRBJ2-6; a possible D gene is TRBD2 (6 bases). Germline-derived CDR1 and CDR2 are MNHNS and SASEGT. V gave up 6 bases and J gave up 4 bases, with 10 bases separating them. The CDR3 is made up of 14 amino acids. The DNA for the CDR3 is TGTGCCAGCAGGGAGGGTCCCGGGGCCAACGTCCTGACTTTC. Its translation is CASREGPGANVLTF.

V usage is TRBV4-1 and J usage is TRBJ2-1; tentative D call: TRBD1 (5 bases). The CDR3 runs 14 residues. Per germline, CDR1 MGHRA and CDR2 YSYEKL. Between the trimmed V and J ends, which lost 0 bases and 5 bases, there was a span of 8 bases. Here the CDR3 reads CASSQDPRDNEQFF. Here the CDR3 DNA reads TGCGCCAGCAGCCAAGATCCCAGGGACAATGAGCAGTTCTTC.

This rearrangement joins TRBV5-4 to TRBJ2-2, with a weak D call TRBD1 (6 bases). Deletions cut 0 bases from V and 5 bases from J, with 11 bases between. Germline lookup yields CDR1 SGHNT and CDR2 YYREEE (reference sequence). The CDR3 has 15 amino acids. The CDR3 DNA is TGTGCCAGCAGCTTGGCGACAGGATTTACCGGGGAGCTGTTTTTT. Its translation: CASSLATGFTGELFF.

V usage is TRBV27 and J usage is TRBJ1-1, with no clear D. From germline, CDR1 is MNHEY and CDR2 SMNVEV (reference sequence). This CDR3 contains 10 residues. Trimming shortened V by 8 bases and J by 5 bases, and 6 bases separated the two germline ends. The CDR3 coding sequence is TGTGCCAGCGGGAGGACTGAAGCTTTCTTT. Protein sequence: CASGRTEAFF.

The chain couples TRBV11-2 to TRBJ1-5; TRBD1 matches at 9 bases. The CDR3 is 15 residues long. Trimming at V came to 5 bases and at J to 4 bases, leaving 6 bases not matched to a gene. The germline V gene encodes CDR1 SGHAT and CDR2 FQNNGV. The CDR3 DNA reads as TGTGCCAGCAGCCTTGGGACAGGGATAAATCAGCCCCAGCATTTT. Encoded protein: CASSLGTGINQPQHF.

V is TRBV11-2 and J is TRBJ2-5, with TRBD1 as a possible D gene (6 bases). The V end lost 5 bases, the J end lost 5 bases, and 6 bases lay between the germline ends. The CDR3 covers 11 residues. Germline assignment: CDR1 SGHAT and CDR2 FQNNGV. DNA for the CDR3: TGTGCCAGCAGCCAGGGGGAGACCCAGTACTTC. It yields the protein CASSQGETQYF. Drawing the rest from reference TRBV11-2 and TRBJ2-5, the complete variable domain is EAGVAQSPRYKIIEKRQSVAFWCNPISGHATLYWYQQILGQGPKLLIQFQNNGVVDDSQLPKDRFSAERLKGVDSTLKIQPAKLEDSAVYLCASSQGETQYFGPGTRLLVL.

The chain is built from TRBV5-4 and TRBJ1-2, with TRBD1 matching over 8 bases. Germline V gene data show CDR1 as SGHNT and CDR2 as YYREEE (reference sequence). The CDR3 consists of 14 residues. Germline trimming cut 3 bases from V and 4 bases from J; bases unmatched to any gene: 5. CDR3 sequence reads: CASSYGQGGYGYTF. The CDR3 DNA is TGTGCCAGCAGCTACGGACAGGGAGGCTATGGCTACACCTTC.

This sequence joins TRBV27 and TRBJ2-3, with TRBD2 matching over 12 bases. V shed 3 bases and J 4 bases; nucleotides not matched to a gene: 5. The CDR3 is 16 residues long. CDR1 MNHEY and CDR2 SMNVEV come from the germline V gene (reference sequence). The CDR3 spells CASSFLLAGGPDTQYF. CDR3 DNA sequence: TGTGCCAGCAGTTTTTTGCTAGCGGGAGGGCCAGATACGCAGTATTTT.

This chain connects TRBV4-2 to TRBJ2-7; tentative D call: TRBD1 (5 bases). Germline V CDR1 and CDR2: LGHNA, YNFKEQ. The V end lost 0 bases, the J end lost 3 bases, and 12 bases lay between the germline ends. This CDR3 contains 15 residues. As DNA, the CDR3 is TGTGCCAGCAGCCAAGATCTGACAGCGTACTACGAGCAGTACTTC. The encoded protein is CASSQDLTAYYEQYF.

V gene TRBV6-5 combines with J gene TRBJ2-7; D is undetermined. CDR3 size: 13 residues. Trimming removed 2 bases from V and 2 bases from J, with 7 bases in between. Germline V gene lookup returns CDR1 MNHEY and CDR2 SVGAGI. The CDR3 DNA is TGTGCCAGCAGTTACAATACAGCCTACGAGCAGTACTTC. The encoded protein is CASSYNTAYEQYF.

The V and J genes are TRBV12-5 and TRBJ1-2; unclear D gene. The CDR3 length is 14 residues. Trimming took off 4 bases at V and 0 bases at J, with 9 bases between the two ends. Germline lookup yields CDR1 LGHNT and CDR2 FRNRAP. In DNA form, the CDR3 reads TGTGCTAGTGGTTCCCTGGATACTAACTATGGCTACACCTTC. It yields the protein CASGSLDTNYGYTF.

The V gene is TRBV5-6, the J gene TRBJ2-7; TRBD1 or TRBD2 may be the D gene (5 bases each). The V end lost 0 bases, the J end lost 6 bases, and 13 bases lay between the germline ends. Germline-derived CDR1 and CDR2 are SGHDT and YYEEEE. CDR3 length: 14 amino acids. The CDR3 is CASSLAGAMLEQYF. The DNA for the CDR3 is TGTGCCAGCAGCTTGGCCGGGGCGATGCTCGAGCAGTACTTC.

Only a few counts were recorded for this clone. This chain uses TRBV6-5 with TRBJ2-7; tentative D call: TRBD1 (6 bases). CDR1 MNHEY and CDR2 SVGAGI come from the germline V gene. The CDR3 runs to 13 residues. V lost 2 bases and J 1 base, leaving 6 bases between the germline ends. The CDR3 DNA follows: TGTGCCAGCAGTTACGGACAGTCCTACGAGCAGTACTTC. It yields the protein CASSYGQSYEQYF.

The CDR3 sequence: CASSLAGDFSDQPQHF. The CDR3 DNA reads TGTGCCAGCAGCTTGGCCGGGGACTTCTCGGATCAGCCCCAGCATTTT. The chain couples TRBV5-6 to TRBJ1-5, with D maybe TRBD1 (5 bases). This CDR3 region has 16 residues. V lost 0 bases and J lost 5, with 15 bases in between. Germline V gives CDR1 SGHDT, CDR2 YYEEEE.

On this clone itself: This same CDR3 is encoded by further DNA sequences in the sample. The chain links TRBV18 to TRBJ2-5; D might be TRBD1 or TRBD2, each matching 5 bases. The J call may be faulty, since TRBJ2-7 better matches the DNA end. The germline V gene has CDR1 KGHSH and CDR2 LQKENI. The CDR3 extends over 13 amino acids. CDR3 in DNA: TGTGCCAGCTCACCCGGGGCCTCCTACGAGCAGTACTTC. It yields the protein CASSPGASYEQYF.

The count of this clone is one. The V and J genes are TRBV7-8 and TRBJ2-1, with TRBD2 matching over 11 bases. Germline V gives CDR1 SGHVS, CDR2 FQNEAQ. J gave up 7 bases and V 3 bases, and 5 bases lay outside the gene matches. The CDR3 sequence is 15 residues long. The CDR3 DNA sequence: TGTGCCAGCAGCTTCGTAGCGGGGGGGAGGAATGAGCAGTTCTTC. Its protein product is CASSFVAGGRNEQFF.

This clone was seen only a few times. This rearrangement joins TRBV7-8 to TRBJ1-2; tentatively, D is TRBD1 (5 bases). Trimming shortened V by 1 base and J by 4 bases, and 13 bases separated the two germline ends. Germline V gene lookup returns CDR1 SGHVS and CDR2 FQNEAQ. The CDR3 loop spans 15 amino acids. The CDR3 loop is CASSLGGSTSYGYTF. CDR3 nucleotides: TGTGCCAGCAGCTTAGGGGGGTCGACTAGCTATGGCTACACCTTC.

This sequence joins TRBV29-1 and TRBJ2-7; D not certain. Trimming removed 6 bases from V and 2 bases from J, with 11 bases in between. The CDR3 spans 12 residues. Germline loops: CDR1 SQVTM, CDR2 ANQGSEA. The CDR3 loop is CSVGPEPYEQYF. CDR3 DNA sequence: TGCAGCGTAGGACCGGAGCCCTACGAGCAGTACTTC.